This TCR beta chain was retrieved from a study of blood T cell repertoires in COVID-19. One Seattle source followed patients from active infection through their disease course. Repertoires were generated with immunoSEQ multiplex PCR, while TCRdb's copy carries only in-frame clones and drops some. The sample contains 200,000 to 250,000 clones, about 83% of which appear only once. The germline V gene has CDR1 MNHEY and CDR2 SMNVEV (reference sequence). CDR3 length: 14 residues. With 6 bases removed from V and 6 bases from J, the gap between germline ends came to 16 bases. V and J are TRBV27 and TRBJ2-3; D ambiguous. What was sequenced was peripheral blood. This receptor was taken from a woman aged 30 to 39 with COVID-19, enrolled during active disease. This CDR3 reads CASSTSQLRDTQYF. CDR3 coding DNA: TGTGCCAGCAGCACCTCTCAACTACGGGATACGCAGTATTTT.